This T cell receptor (beta chain) was recorded in a study of response to subunit inactivated influenza vaccine. Worth noting for this clonotype: The junction does not match germline at one end; this may be a read error.

The CDR3 has 13 amino acids. Germline-derived CDR1 and CDR2 are SGHNT and YYREEE (reference sequence). TCRdb reprocessed the RT-PCR reads via MiXCR and lists one record per CDR3 protein. Of fewer than 800,000 distinct CDR3 sequences in the sample, approximately 15% were seen once. This TCR was recovered from a man between 45 and 60 years old who received an inactivated influenza vaccine. The sequences come from PBMCs from blood, collected approximately 13 days after vaccination. V gene TRBV5-4 combines with J gene TRBJ2-3; D remains unclear. The CDR3 DNA follows: TGTGCCATCAGCCCTCCAGGCCAAGATACGCAGTATTTT. This translates into CAISPPGQDTQYF. Looking up the rest from reference TRBV5-4 and TRBJ2-3 gives the full variable domain: ETGVTQSPTHLIKTRGQQVTLRCSSQSGHNTVSWYQQALGQGPQFIFQYYREEENGRGNFPPRFSGLQFPNYSSELNVNALELDDSALYLCAISPPGQDTQYFGPGTRLTVL.